Listed below are T cell receptor beta chains from one sample, sequenced in a study of T cell responses to AZD1222 COVID-19 vaccine. The protocol was immunoSEQ multiplex PCR, while the TCRdb copy is restricted to in-frame clones and leaves out a portion. The repertoire consists of roughly 170,000 clones, with approximately 94% occurring once and the leading ten covering about 1.5%. Sequencing used peripheral blood, obtained 28 days after the second AZD1222 dose. These receptors originate from an adult who received the AZD1222 COVID-19 vaccine. Each CDR3 is given with its conserved first and last residue. D genes are given only for firm matches. Clone size is not always given. Where it is, it says once, few, many or a class for expanded clones.

.,TRBV7-2,.,TRBJ2-6,TGTGCCAGCAGTGCCACTAGGGCCAACGTCCTGACTTTC,CASSATRANVLTF
.,TRBV5-6,.,TRBJ2-7,TGTGCCAGCAGCTTGGGTGACAGTCTCTACGAGCAGTACTTC,CASSLGDSLYEQYF
.,TRBV6-5,.,TRBJ1-5,TGTGCCAGCATCCGGGACCGGAATCAGCCCCAGCATTTT,CASIRDRNQPQHF
.,TRBV19,.,TRBJ2-2,TGTGCCAGTAGTCCCGGGGCTAACACCGGGGAGCTGTTTTTT,CASSPGANTGELFF
.,TRBV4-1,.,TRBJ1-3,TGCGCCAGCAGCCAAGGTTCCAGCTCTGGAAACACCATATATTTT,CASSQGSSSGNTIYF
TRBD1,TRBV27,once,TRBJ2-7,TGTGCCAGCAGTTTAAACAGGGGGTACGAGCAGTACTTC,CASSLNRGYEQYF
.,TRBV5-1,.,TRBJ1-1,TGCGCCAGCAGCTTGGCCGTTCATCTTGCAGGGGAGGGGGATACTGAAGCTTTCTTT,CASSLAVHLAGEGDTEAFF
TRBD1,TRBV27,.,TRBJ1-2,TGTGCCAGCAGTTACGGACAGGGGTATGGCTACACCTTC,CASSYGQGYGYTF
TRBD2,TRBV28,.,TRBJ2-1,TGTGCCAGCAGTTCCGGGACTAGCGGGAGTGTAACCTACAATGAGCAGTTCTTC,CASSSGTSGSVTYNEQFF
.,TRBV13,.,TRBJ1-1,TGTGCCAGCAGCTTATGGAGAAACACTGAAGCTTTCTTT,CASSLWRNTEAFF
.,TRBV19,.,TRBJ1-1,TGTGCCAGTAGTATAGTTCCAGCGCAAGAAGCTTTCTTT,CASSIVPAQEAFF
.,TRBV15,.,TRBJ1-3,TGTGCCACCAGCTTAGACGGGACTGCTGGAAACACCATATATTTT,CATSLDGTAGNTIYF
.,TRBV10-3,.,TRBJ1-6,TGTGCCATCAGGACTGTGAATTCACCCCTCCACTTT,CAIRTVNSPLHF
.,TRBV12-3/TRBV12-4,.,TRBJ2-1,TGTGCCAGCAGCCCTAGAGCCCCGCAGTTCTTC,CASSPRAPQFF
.,TRBV9,.,TRBJ2-3,TGTGCCAGCAGCGCCCGACTAGTCCCAGATACGCAGTATTTT,CASSARLVPDTQYF
TRBD2,TRBV7-9,.,TRBJ2-1,TGTGCCAGCAGCTCTCTAGCGGGAGAGGCCTACAATGAGCAGTTCTTC,CASSSLAGEAYNEQFF
TRBD1,TRBV9,.,TRBJ1-3,TGTGCCAGCAGCACGGGACAGGGGTACATCTCCGGAAACACCATATATTTT,CASSTGQGYISGNTIYF
TRBD2,TRBV6-8,once,TRBJ2-7,TGTGCCAGCAGTTACTCTAGCGGGGGGTACGAGCAGTACTTC,CASSYSSGGYEQYF
TRBD1,TRBV2,.,TRBJ1-5,TGTGCCAGCACGGTGGGACAGGGGTCCGGTCAGCCCCAGCATTTT,CASTVGQGSGQPQHF
TRBD1,TRBV19,.,TRBJ2-3,TGTGCCATACAGGGGCCAGATACGCAGTATTTT,CAIQGPDTQYF
.,TRBV5-1,.,TRBJ2-3,TGCGCCAGCAGCCTATCCGACCCACGCACAGATACGCAGTATTTT,CASSLSDPRTDTQYF
.,TRBV25-1,.,TRBJ2-3,TGTGCCAGCATGGGACTTCTGCAGTATTTT,CASMGLLQYF
.,TRBV11-2,.,TRBJ1-1,TGTGCCAGCAGAGGATGGCGCTCCCGGAACACTGAAGCTTTCTTT,CASRGWRSRNTEAFF
TRBD2,TRBV5-1,.,TRBJ2-2,TGCGCCAGCAGCTTGCGGGAGGCCTCCACCGGGGAGCTGTTTTTT,CASSLREASTGELFF
TRBD1,TRBV6-2/TRBV6-3,.,TRBJ1-2,TGTGCCAGCAGTTACTCGACAGGGGTTGGAGGCTACACCTTC,CASSYSTGVGGYTF
TRBD1,TRBV6-5,.,TRBJ2-7,TGTGCCAGCAGTTACCCCGGACAGGGGATGTACGAGCAGTACTTC,CASSYPGQGMYEQYF
.,TRBV27,.,TRBJ2-7,TGTGCCAGCAGTCCCTGGCACTCCTACGAGCAGTACTTC,CASSPWHSYEQYF
TRBD1,TRBV24-1,.,TRBJ2-1,TGTGCCACCAGTGACCCTGGCCAGGGGGCTAATGAGCAGTTCTTC,CATSDPGQGANEQFF
TRBD2,TRBV27,.,TRBJ2-5,TGTGCCAGCAGTCCCCGACTAGCGGGAGTCGGGACCCAGTACTTC,CASSPRLAGVGTQYF
.,TRBV18,.,TRBJ1-1,TGTGCCAGCTCACCCAGGGACCCGAACACTGAAGCTTTCTTT,CASSPRDPNTEAFF
.,TRBV18,.,TRBJ1-2,TGTGCCAGCTCACCACTCCGGCCGGATACTAACTATGGCTACACCTTC,CASSPLRPDTNYGYTF
.,TRBV5-1,.,TRBJ2-3,TGCGCCAGCAGCTTGTCCGATCGGCGCACAGATACGCAGTATTTT,CASSLSDRRTDTQYF
.,TRBV4-1,.,TRBJ2-7,TGCGCCAGCAGCCTAGGGGGTCGCCGGGACGAGCAGTACTTC,CASSLGGRRDEQYF
.,TRBV27,.,TRBJ2-7,TGTGCCAGCAGTTTAACCCCCCGGGGGCCCTACGAGCAGTACTTC,CASSLTPRGPYEQYF
TRBD2,TRBV9,.,TRBJ2-1,TGTGCCAGCAGCGTGCGGGCGGGAGATTACAATGAGCAGTTCTTC,CASSVRAGDYNEQFF
TRBD1,TRBV6-5,medium-sized,TRBJ2-3,TGTGCCAGCACCCGACAGGGGGCCCCAGATACGCAGTATTTT,CASTRQGAPDTQYF
.,TRBV7-6,.,TRBJ1-5,TGTGCCAGCAGCTTAGCACCCAGGGAGGGCAATCAGCCCCAGCATTTT,CASSLAPREGNQPQHF
TRBD2,TRBV19,once,TRBJ2-1,TGTGCCAGTAGTGAACGACTAGCGGGAGGGCCCAATGAGCAGTTCTTC,CASSERLAGGPNEQFF
.,TRBV5-5,once,TRBJ1-5,TGTGCCAGCAGCTTGGGGGCGACAGGAGGAAGCAATCAGCCCCAGCATTTT,CASSLGATGGSNQPQHF
.,TRBV5-4,.,TRBJ1-6,TGTGCCAGCAGCTTGGACAGGTCCTATAATTCACCCCTCCACTTT,CASSLDRSYNSPLHF
.,TRBV3-1/TRBV3-2,once,TRBJ2-5,TGTGCCAGCAGCCAAAATCCCGGAGAAGAGACCCAGTACTTC,CASSQNPGEETQYF
TRBD1,TRBV27,.,TRBJ1-5,TGTGCCAGCAGTTTAGACAGGGGAGATCAGCCCCAGCATTTT,CASSLDRGDQPQHF
.,TRBV5-4,.,TRBJ1-3,TGTGCCAGCAGCTTCGGACAGGGAAACACCATATATTTT,CASSFGQGNTIYF
TRBD1,TRBV24-1,.,TRBJ1-5,TGTGCCACCAGCAGGGGGCACAATCAGCCCCAGCATTTT,CATSRGHNQPQHF
.,TRBV5-5,once,TRBJ1-5,TGTGCCAGCAGCTACCTCCCGACAGATCGGAATCAGCCCCAGCATTTT,CASSYLPTDRNQPQHF
.,TRBV5-1,.,TRBJ1-2,TGCGCCAGCAGCTTGCACGCGGTAGACGAATTTGGCTACACCTTC,CASSLHAVDEFGYTF
.,TRBV15,.,TRBJ2-1,TGTGCCACCAGCAGAGCGGACCTGATGAGGGGTGAGCAGTTCTTC,CATSRADLMRGEQFF
.,TRBV11-2,.,TRBJ2-1,TGTGCCAGCAGCTTACGGGTGAATGAGCAGTTCTTC,CASSLRVNEQFF
.,TRBV20-1,.,TRBJ2-1,TGCACGTTGCCAAGGGGGAATGAGCAGTTCTTC,CTLPRGNEQFF
.,TRBV6-2/TRBV6-3,.,TRBJ2-3,TGTGCCAGCAGTTACGAGGGGCAGGGAGCCTCCACAGATACGCAGTATTTT,CASSYEGQGASTDTQYF
.,TRBV28,.,TRBJ2-7,TGTGCCAGCAGTATGACAGGATTCTACTACGAGCAGTACTTC,CASSMTGFYYEQYF
.,TRBV2,.,TRBJ1-5,TGTGCCAGCAACCACCGGGGCCTAAATCAGCCCCAGCATTTT,CASNHRGLNQPQHF
.,TRBV11-2,.,TRBJ1-1,TGTGCCAGCAGCCGAGATCGGGTGAACACTGAAGCTTTCTTT,CASSRDRVNTEAFF
TRBD1,TRBV20-1,.,TRBJ1-5,TGCAGTGCTAGTTTAGTTCAGGACAGGGTATTTGGGCCCCAGCATTTT,CSASLVQDRVFGPQHF
.,TRBV5-1,few,TRBJ1-1,TGCGCCAGCAGCTTGGTGGTGAACACTGAAGCTTTCTTT,CASSLVVNTEAFF
TRBD2,TRBV7-2,.,TRBJ2-2,TGTGCCAGCAGCCGCAGACGAAGGACTAGCGGGGCCGGGGAGCTGTTTTTT,CASSRRRRTSGAGELFF
.,TRBV13,.,TRBJ1-1,TGTGCCAGCAGCTTAGGCCTCGGGCAGAACACTGAAGCTTTCTTT,CASSLGLGQNTEAFF